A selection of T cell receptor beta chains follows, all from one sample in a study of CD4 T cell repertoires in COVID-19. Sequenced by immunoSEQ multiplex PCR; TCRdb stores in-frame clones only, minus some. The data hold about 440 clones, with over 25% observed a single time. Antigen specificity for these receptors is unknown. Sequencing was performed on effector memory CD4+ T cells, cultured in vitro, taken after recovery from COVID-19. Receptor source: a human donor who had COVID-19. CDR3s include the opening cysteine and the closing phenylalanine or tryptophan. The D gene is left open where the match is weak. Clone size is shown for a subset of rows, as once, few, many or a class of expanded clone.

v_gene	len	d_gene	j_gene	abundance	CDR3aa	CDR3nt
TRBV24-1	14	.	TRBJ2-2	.	CATSGTDLTGELFF	TGTGCCACCAGTGGGACGGACCTCACCGGGGAGCTGTTTTTT
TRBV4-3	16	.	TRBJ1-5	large	CASSQEVQGQGQPQHF	TGCGCCAGCAGCCAAGAGGTTCAGGGGCAGGGGCAGCCCCAGCATTTT
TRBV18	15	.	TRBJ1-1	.	CASSPSSGRGTEAFF	TGTGCCAGCTCACCAAGTAGCGGGAGGGGAACTGAAGCTTTCTTT
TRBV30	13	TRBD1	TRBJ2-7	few	CAWSLGQRYEQYF	TGTGCCTGGAGTCTGGGACAGCGGTACGAGCAGTACTTC
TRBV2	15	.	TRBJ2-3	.	CASRTLRGAGDTQYF	TGTGCCAGCAGGACCCTTCGGGGGGCGGGAGATACGCAGTATTTT
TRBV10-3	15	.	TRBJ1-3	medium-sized	CAIRRDLSSGNTIYF	TGTGCCATCAGGAGGGACTTAAGCTCTGGAAACACCATATATTTT
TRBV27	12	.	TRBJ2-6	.	CASRKGANVLTF	TGTGCCAGCCGTAAAGGGGCCAACGTCCTGACTTTC
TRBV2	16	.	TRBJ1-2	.	CASSEALRGGSYGYTF	TGTGCCAGCAGTGAAGCGCTTCGGGGCGGGTCCTATGGCTACACCTTC
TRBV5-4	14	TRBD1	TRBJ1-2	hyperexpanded	CASSSGQGNYGYTF	TGTGCCAGCAGCTCAGGACAGGGCAACTATGGCTACACCTTC
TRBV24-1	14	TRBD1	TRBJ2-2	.	CATSGTGLTGELFF	TGTGCCACCAGTGGGACAGGTTTGACCGGGGAGCTGTTTTTT
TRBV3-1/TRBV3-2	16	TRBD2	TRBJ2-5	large	CASSHDSGRAGETQYF	TGTGCCAGCAGCCACGATAGCGGGAGGGCCGGGGAGACCCAGTACTTC
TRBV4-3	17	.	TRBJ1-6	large	CASSQEMHRLNNSPLHF	TGCGCCAGCAGCCAAGAAATGCATAGGCTCAATAATTCACCCCTCCACTTT
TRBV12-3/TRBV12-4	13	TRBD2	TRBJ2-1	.	CASSPSGRNEQFF	TGTGCCAGCAGTCCGAGCGGGAGAAATGAGCAGTTCTTC
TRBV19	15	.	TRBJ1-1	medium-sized	CASGDQGQGGTEAFF	TGTGCCAGTGGCGACCAGGGTCAGGGTGGTACTGAAGCTTTCTTT
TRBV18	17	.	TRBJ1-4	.	CASSPLGTDSTNEKLFF	TGTGCCAGCTCGCCTCTGGGTACGGACTCAACTAATGAAAAACTGTTTTTT
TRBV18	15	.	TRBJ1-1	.	CASSPMSGRDTEAFF	TGTGCCAGCTCACCAATGAGTGGCAGGGACACTGAAGCTTTCTTT
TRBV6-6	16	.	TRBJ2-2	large	CASSYSGLRSTGELFF	TGTGCCAGCAGTTACTCGGGCCTGCGTTCGACCGGGGAGCTGTTTTTT
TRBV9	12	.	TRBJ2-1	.	CASSVEPNEQFF	TGTGCCAGCAGCGTAGAACCCAATGAGCAGTTCTTC
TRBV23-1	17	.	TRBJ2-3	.	CASSPRPPGASTDTQYF	TGCGCCAGCAGTCCCCGCCCCCCCGGGGCAAGCACAGATACGCAGTATTTT
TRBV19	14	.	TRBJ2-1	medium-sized	CASSRIEGSDEQFF	TGTGCCAGTAGTCGGATAGAGGGGAGCGATGAGCAGTTCTTC
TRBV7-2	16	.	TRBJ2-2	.	CASSEPWGSNTGELFF	TGTGCCAGCAGCGAACCATGGGGGTCGAACACCGGGGAGCTGTTTTTT
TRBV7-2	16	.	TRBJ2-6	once	CASSWKLSSGANVLTF	TGTGCCAGCAGCTGGAAATTAAGCTCTGGGGCCAACGTCCTGACTTTC
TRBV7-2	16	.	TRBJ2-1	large	CASMPGGRGSYNEQFF	TGTGCCAGCATGCCAGGGGGGCGGGGATCCTACAATGAGCAGTTCTTC
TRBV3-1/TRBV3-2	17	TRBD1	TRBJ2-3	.	CASSQAQGAMGTDTQYF	TGTGCCAGCAGCCAAGCCCAGGGGGCAATGGGCACAGATACGCAGTATTTT
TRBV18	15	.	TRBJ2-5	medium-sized	CASSPTSKYQETQYF	TGTGCCAGCTCACCAACGTCTAAATACCAAGAGACCCAGTACTTC
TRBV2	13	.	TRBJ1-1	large	CASSEEGTTEAFF	TGTGCCAGCAGTGAAGAGGGTACCACTGAAGCTTTCTTT
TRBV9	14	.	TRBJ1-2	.	CASSGDRANYGYTF	TGTGCCAGCAGCGGTGACAGAGCAAACTATGGCTACACCTTC
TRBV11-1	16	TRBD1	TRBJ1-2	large	CASSPRSAGGPRGYTF	TGTGCCAGCAGCCCACGAAGTGCAGGGGGCCCTCGTGGCTACACCTTC
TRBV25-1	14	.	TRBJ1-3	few	CASSEFGREDTIYF	TGTGCCAGCAGTGAATTTGGGAGGGAAGACACCATATATTTT
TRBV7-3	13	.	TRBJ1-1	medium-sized	CASSLQGGTEAFF	TGTGCCAGCAGCTTACAGGGAGGCACTGAAGCTTTCTTT
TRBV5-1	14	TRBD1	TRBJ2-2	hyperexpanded	CASSGTTGAGELFF	TGCGCCAGCAGCGGTACGACAGGGGCCGGGGAGCTGTTTTTT
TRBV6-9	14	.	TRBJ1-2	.	CASSSTGHYYGYTF	TGTGCCAGCAGTTCTACCGGACACTACTATGGCTACACCTTC
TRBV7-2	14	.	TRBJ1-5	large	CASSLERGGQPQHF	TGTGCCAGCAGCTTAGAAAGGGGAGGACAGCCCCAGCATTTT
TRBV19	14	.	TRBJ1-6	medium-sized	CASSREGVRSPLHF	TGTGCCAGTAGTAGGGAGGGAGTACGATCACCCCTCCACTTT
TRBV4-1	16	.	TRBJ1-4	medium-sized	CASSQDLGRAGEKLFF	TGCGCCAGCAGCCAAGATCTTGGGAGGGCCGGTGAAAAACTGTTTTTT
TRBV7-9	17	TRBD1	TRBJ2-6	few	CASSLSTGETGANVLTF	TGTGCCAGCAGCTTATCGACAGGGGAAACTGGGGCCAACGTCCTGACTTTC
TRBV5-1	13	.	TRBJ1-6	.	CASSLDWNSPLHF	TGCGCCAGCAGCTTGGACTGGAATTCACCCCTCCACTTT
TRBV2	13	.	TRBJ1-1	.	CASNPRGNTEAFF	TGTGCCAGCAACCCGAGGGGGAACACTGAAGCTTTCTTT
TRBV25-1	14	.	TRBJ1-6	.	CASSDSRDNSPLHF	TGTGCCAGCAGTGATAGCAGGGACAATTCACCCCTCCACTTT
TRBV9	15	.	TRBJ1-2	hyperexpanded	CASSVGPPGVGGYTF	TGTGCCAGCAGCGTAGGCCCCCCGGGGGTTGGTGGCTACACCTTC
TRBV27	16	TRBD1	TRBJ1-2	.	CASSSFSPGGFYGYTF	TGTGCCAGCAGCTCCTTTAGTCCAGGGGGATTCTATGGCTACACCTTC
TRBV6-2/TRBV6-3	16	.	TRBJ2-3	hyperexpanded	CASSYLDLPQSDTQYF	TGTGCCAGCAGTTACTTGGATCTCCCGCAGTCAGATACGCAGTATTTT